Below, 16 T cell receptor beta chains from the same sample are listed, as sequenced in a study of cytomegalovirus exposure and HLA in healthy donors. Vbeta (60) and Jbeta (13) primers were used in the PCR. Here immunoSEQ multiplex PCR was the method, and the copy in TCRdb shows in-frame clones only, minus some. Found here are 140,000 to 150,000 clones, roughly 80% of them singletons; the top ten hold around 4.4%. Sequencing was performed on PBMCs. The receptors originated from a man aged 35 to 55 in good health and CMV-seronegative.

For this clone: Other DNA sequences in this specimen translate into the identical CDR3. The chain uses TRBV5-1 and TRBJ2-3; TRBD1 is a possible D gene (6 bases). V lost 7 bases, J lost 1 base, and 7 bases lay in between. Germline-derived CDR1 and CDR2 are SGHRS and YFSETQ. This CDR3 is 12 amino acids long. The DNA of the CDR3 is TGCGCCAGCCGACAGGGCACAGATACGCAGTATTTT. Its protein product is CASRQGTDTQYF.

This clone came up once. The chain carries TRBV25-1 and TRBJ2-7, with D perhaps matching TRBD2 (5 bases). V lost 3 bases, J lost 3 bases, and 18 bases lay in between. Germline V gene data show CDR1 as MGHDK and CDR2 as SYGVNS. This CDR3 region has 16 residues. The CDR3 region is CASSDAVGGFSYEQYF. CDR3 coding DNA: TGTGCCAGCAGTGATGCCGTGGGCGGGTTCAGCTACGAGCAGTACTTC.

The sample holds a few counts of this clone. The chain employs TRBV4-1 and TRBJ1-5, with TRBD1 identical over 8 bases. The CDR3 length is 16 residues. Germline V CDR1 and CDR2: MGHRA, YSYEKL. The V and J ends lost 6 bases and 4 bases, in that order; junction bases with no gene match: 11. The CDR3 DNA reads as TGCGCCAGCAGTCCGATTACAGGGGGTGGTAATCAGCCCCAGCATTTT. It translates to CASSPITGGGNQPQHF.

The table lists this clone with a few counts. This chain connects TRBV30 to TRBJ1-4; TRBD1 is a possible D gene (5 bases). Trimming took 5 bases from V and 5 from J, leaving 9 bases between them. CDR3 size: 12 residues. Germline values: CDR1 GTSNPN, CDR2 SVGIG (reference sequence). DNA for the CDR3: TGTGCCTGGGACAGTAACAATGAAAAACTGTTTTTT. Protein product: CAWDSNNEKLFF.

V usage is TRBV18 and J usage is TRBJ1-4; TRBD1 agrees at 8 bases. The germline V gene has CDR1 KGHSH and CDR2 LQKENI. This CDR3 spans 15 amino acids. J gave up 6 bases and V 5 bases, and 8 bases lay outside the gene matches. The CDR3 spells CASSNDRGRDEKLFF. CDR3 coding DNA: TGTGCCAGCTCAAACGACAGGGGTCGCGATGAAAAACTGTTTTTT.

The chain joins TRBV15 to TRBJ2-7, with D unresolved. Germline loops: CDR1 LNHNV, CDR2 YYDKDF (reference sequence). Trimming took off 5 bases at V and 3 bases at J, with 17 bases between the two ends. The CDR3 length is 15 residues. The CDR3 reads CATSDGVLRHYEQYF. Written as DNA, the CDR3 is TGTGCCACCAGCGACGGTGTCCTTAGACACTACGAGCAGTACTTC.

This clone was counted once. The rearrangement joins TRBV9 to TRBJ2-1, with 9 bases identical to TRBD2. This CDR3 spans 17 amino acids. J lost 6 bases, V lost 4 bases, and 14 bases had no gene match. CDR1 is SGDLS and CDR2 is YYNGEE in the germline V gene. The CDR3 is CASSPRLVAGETNEQFF. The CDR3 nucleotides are TGTGCCAGCAGCCCCCGTTTAGTAGCGGGGGAGACCAATGAGCAGTTCTTC.

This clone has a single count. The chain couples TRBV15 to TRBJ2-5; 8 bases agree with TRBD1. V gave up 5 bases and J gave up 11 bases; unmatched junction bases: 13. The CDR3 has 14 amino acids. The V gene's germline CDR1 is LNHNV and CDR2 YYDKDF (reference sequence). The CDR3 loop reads CATSDRDRLLEQYF. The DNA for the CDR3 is TGTGCCACCAGCGACCGGGACAGGCTCTTGGAGCAGTACTTC.

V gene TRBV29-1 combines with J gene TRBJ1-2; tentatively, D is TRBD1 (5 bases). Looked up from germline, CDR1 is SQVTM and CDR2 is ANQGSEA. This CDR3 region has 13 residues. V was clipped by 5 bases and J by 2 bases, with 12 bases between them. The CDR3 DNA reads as TGCAGCGTTAATTCGGCAGGGAACTATGGCTACACCTTC. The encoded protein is CSVNSAGNYGYTF. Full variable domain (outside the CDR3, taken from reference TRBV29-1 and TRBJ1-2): SAVISQKPSRDICQRGTSLTIQCQVDSQVTMMFWYRQQPGQSLTLIATANQGSEATYESGFVIDKFPISRPNLTFSTLTVSNMSPEDSSIYLCSVNSAGNYGYTFGSGTRLTVV.

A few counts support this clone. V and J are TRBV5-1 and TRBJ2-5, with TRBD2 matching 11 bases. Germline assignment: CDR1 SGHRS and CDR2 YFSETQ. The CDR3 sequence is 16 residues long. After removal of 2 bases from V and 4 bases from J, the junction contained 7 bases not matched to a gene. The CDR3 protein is CASSFTPSGGTETQYF. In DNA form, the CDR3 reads TGCGCCAGCAGCTTTACGCCTAGCGGGGGGACAGAGACCCAGTACTTC.

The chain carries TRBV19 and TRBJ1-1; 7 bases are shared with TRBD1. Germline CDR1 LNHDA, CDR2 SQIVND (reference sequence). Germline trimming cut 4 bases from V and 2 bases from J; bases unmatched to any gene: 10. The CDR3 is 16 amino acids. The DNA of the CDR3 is TGTGCCAGTAGTACTCGTAAGGGACAGTCTAACACTGAAGCTTTCTTT. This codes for CASSTRKGQSNTEAFF.

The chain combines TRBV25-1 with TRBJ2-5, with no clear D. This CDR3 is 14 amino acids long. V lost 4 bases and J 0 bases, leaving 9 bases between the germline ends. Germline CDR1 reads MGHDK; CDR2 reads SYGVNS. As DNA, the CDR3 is TGTGCCAGCAGTGGTCTAGAGAACCAAGAGACCCAGTACTTC. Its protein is CASSGLENQETQYF.

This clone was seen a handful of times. In DNA form, the CDR3 reads TGTGCCAGCGGGGAGGGTACAAATGAAAAACTGTTTTTT. It encodes CASGEGTNEKLFF. This chain connects TRBV6-1 to TRBJ1-4, with D uncertain. Trimming cost V 8 bases and J 5 bases, with 12 bases left between them. The germline V gene encodes CDR1 MNHNS and CDR2 SASEGT. CDR3 length equals 13 residues.

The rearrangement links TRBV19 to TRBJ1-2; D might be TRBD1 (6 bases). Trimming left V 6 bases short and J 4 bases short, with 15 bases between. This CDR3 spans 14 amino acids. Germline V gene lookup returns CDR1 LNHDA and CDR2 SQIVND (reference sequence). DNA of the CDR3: TGTGCCAGTAGACCGGACAGCCTTTCCTATGGCTACACCTTC. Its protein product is CASRPDSLSYGYTF.

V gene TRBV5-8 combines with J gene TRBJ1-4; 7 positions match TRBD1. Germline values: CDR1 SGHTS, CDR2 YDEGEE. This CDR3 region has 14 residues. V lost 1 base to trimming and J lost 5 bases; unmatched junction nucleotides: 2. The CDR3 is CASSLWGQNEKLFF. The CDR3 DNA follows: TGTGCCAGCAGCTTGTGGGGACAGAATGAAAAACTGTTTTTT.

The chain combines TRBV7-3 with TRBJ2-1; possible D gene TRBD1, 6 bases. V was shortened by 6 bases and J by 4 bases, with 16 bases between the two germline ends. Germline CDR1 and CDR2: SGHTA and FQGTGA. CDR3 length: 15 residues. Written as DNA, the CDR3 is TGTGCCAGCAGTAGCGTGGACAGAGAGTACAATGAGCAGTTCTTC. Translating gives CASSSVDREYNEQFF.